Each of the 30 T cell receptor beta chains below was sequenced from the same sample in a study of T cell responses to AZD1222 COVID-19 vaccine. Clones were read by immunoSEQ multiplex PCR, and TCRdb kept only the in-frame ones, dropping some. This sample carries more than 150,000 clones, less than 95% of them seen once, and the ten largest clones take less than 5.5%. The sample here was peripheral blood, taken on day 0 of AZD1222 vaccination. Source of these receptors: an adult in good health.

The V call is TRBV7-2, the J call TRBJ1-4; 7 bases line up with TRBD1. The germline V gene encodes CDR1 SGHTA and CDR2 FQGNSA. Trimming at V came to 4 bases and at J to 4 bases, leaving 3 bases not matched to a gene. The CDR3 extends over 14 amino acids. CDR3 protein: CASSSYRGNEKLFF. The CDR3 DNA reads TGTGCCAGCAGCTCTTACAGGGGTAATGAAAAACTGTTTTTT.

The V gene is TRBV10-3, the J gene TRBJ1-2; the D gene is possibly TRBD1 (6 bases). This CDR3 contains 16 residues. Trimming shortened V by 4 bases and J by 0 bases, and 15 bases separated the two germline ends. Germline CDR1 ENHRY, CDR2 SYGVKD. For the CDR3, the DNA is TGTGCCATCAGTGGGGGGACAAGATCCCCTAACTATGGCTACACCTTC. It is translated as CAISGGTRSPNYGYTF.

The chain employs TRBV5-5 and TRBJ2-5; 9 positions match TRBD2. V lost 2 bases and J lost 5; bases outside the gene matches: 7. Germline lookup yields CDR1 SGHKS and CDR2 YYEKEE (reference sequence). The CDR3 loop spans 15 amino acids. Written as DNA, the CDR3 is TGTGCCAGCAGCTTTAGCGGGAGCTTCGGTGAGACCCAGTACTTC. Amino acids: CASSFSGSFGETQYF. Combining the CDR3 with reference TRBV5-5 and TRBJ2-5 gives the whole variable domain DAGVTQSPTHLIKTRGQQVTLRCSPISGHKSVSWYQQVLGQGPQFIFQYYEKEERGRGNFPDRFSARQFPNYSSELNVNALLLGDSALYLCASSFSGSFGETQYFGPGTRLLVL.

The J gene is TRBJ2-1, the V gene TRBV5-1; D is possibly TRBD2 (6 bases). The CDR3 contains 15 residues. V lost 1 base and J 7 bases, leaving 15 bases between the germline ends. The V gene's germline CDR1 is SGHRS and CDR2 YFSETQ. CDR3 in amino acids: CASSLIGGPGNEQFF. The CDR3 DNA reads as TGCGCCAGCAGCTTGATAGGAGGGCCGGGGAATGAGCAGTTCTTC.

J is TRBJ1-4 and V is TRBV7-8, with TRBD1 as a possible D gene (6 bases). The CDR3 is 16 amino acids. Deletions cut 5 bases from V and 7 bases from J, with 20 bases between. The germline gives CDR1 SGHVS, CDR2 FQNEAQ. The CDR3 loop is CASSRTDRTPGEKLFF. Written as DNA, the CDR3 is TGTGCCAGCAGCCGAACCGACAGGACGCCTGGTGAAAAACTGTTTTTT.

The chain uses TRBV5-4 and TRBJ2-3, with 9 bases fitting TRBD2. Trimming removed 6 bases from V and 1 base from J; junction bases left unmatched: 12. The germline gives CDR1 SGHNT, CDR2 YYREEE (reference sequence). There are 17 residues in the CDR3. In DNA form, the CDR3 reads TGTGCCAGCAACCCTGGAGGGCTAGCGGGACGCACAGATACGCAGTATTTT. Protein product: CASNPGGLAGRTDTQYF.

This chain uses TRBV29-1 with TRBJ2-2; the match to TRBD2 covers 10 bases. V dropped 1 base and J dropped 5; count of bases not matched to a gene: 7. The CDR3 covers 16 residues. Per germline, CDR1 SQVTM and CDR2 ANQGSEA. In nucleotides, the CDR3 is TGCAGCGTTGAAGGGTTAACTAGCGGGACGACCGGGGAGCTGTTTTTT. Its protein product is CSVEGLTSGTTGELFF.

The CDR3 bases are TGTGCCAGTAGTATTCAGCTAGCCAAAAACATTCAGTACTTC. Protein: CASSIQLAKNIQYF. The genes are TRBV19 and TRBJ2-4; D is ambiguous. Germline V gene data show CDR1 as LNHDA and CDR2 as SQIVND (reference sequence). V was trimmed by 3 bases and J by 0 bases, leaving 6 bases between them. The CDR3 is made up of 14 amino acids. The variable domain in full, with the rest retrieved from reference TRBV19 and TRBJ2-4, is DGGITQSPKYLFRKEGQNVTLSCEQNLNHDAMYWYRQDPGQGLRLIYYSQIVNDFQKGDIAEGYSVSREKKESFPLTVTSAQKNPTAFYLCASSIQLAKNIQYFGAGTRLSVL.

Only one count was recorded for this clone. V gene TRBV30 combines with J gene TRBJ1-5; D gene ambiguous. The germline V gene encodes CDR1 GTSNPN and CDR2 SVGIG (reference sequence). The V and J ends lost 0 bases and 7 bases respectively, with 13 bases between them. This CDR3 contains 14 residues. CDR3 protein: CAWSVTRGWQPQHF. The CDR3 nucleotides read TGTGCCTGGAGTGTGACTCGAGGATGGCAGCCCCAGCATTTT.

The chain joins TRBV11-2 to TRBJ1-5; D may be TRBD1 (6 bases). The CDR3 contains 14 residues. Germline CDR1 reads SGHAT; CDR2 reads FQNNGV. The V end was cut by 5 bases, the J end by 9 bases, with 17 bases between. The CDR3 DNA reads as TGTGCCAGCAGCGAAGGCGCAGGGGAAATGCCCCAGCATTTT. Translation: CASSEGAGEMPQHF.

The chain has TRBV30 and TRBJ1-5, with 9 nucleotides matching TRBD1. Trimming removed 1 base from V and 7 bases from J; junction bases left unmatched: 8. The CDR3 is 15 residues long. The germline V gene has CDR1 GTSNPN and CDR2 SVGIG (reference sequence). The CDR3 nucleotides are TGTGCCTGGAGTGGCCCGGGACAGGGAGGCCAGCCCCAGCATTTT. As protein: CAWSGPGQGGQPQHF.

CDR3 coding DNA: TGTGCCAGCAGCTTAAGGGTGGGGGGCGAGGCTATCGGCTACACCTTC. As protein: CASSLRVGGEAIGYTF. The chain has TRBV7-3 and TRBJ1-2; a weak D match, TRBD1 (6 bases). V was shortened by 1 base and J by 8 bases, with 20 bases between the two germline ends. Per germline, CDR1 SGHTA and CDR2 FQGTGA. This CDR3 is 16 amino acids long.

CDR3 coding DNA: TGTGCCAGTACCTATCTTAGGGGTGAAGACTATGGCTACACCTTC. Protein product: CASTYLRGEDYGYTF. The gene calls are TRBV19 and TRBJ1-2, with D possibly matching TRBD1 (5 bases). Germline values: CDR1 LNHDA, CDR2 SQIVND (reference sequence). The V end lost 7 bases, the J end lost 3 bases, and 18 bases lay between the germline ends. The CDR3 has 15 residues.

V is TRBV7-3 and J is TRBJ2-1; 10 bases align to TRBD2. J lost 6 bases, V lost 5 bases, and 13 bases had no gene match. In germline, CDR1 is SGHTA, CDR2 FQGTGA. This CDR3 region has 17 residues. As DNA, the CDR3 is TGTGCCAGCAGCATCGCTTACGGGGCTAGCGGGAGCAATGAGCAGTTCTTC. Encoded protein: CASSIAYGASGSNEQFF.

The chain carries TRBV19 and TRBJ1-1; D is unclear. The CDR3 extends over 14 amino acids. Trimming cost V 6 bases and J 0 bases, with 11 bases left between them. Germline-derived CDR1 and CDR2 are LNHDA and SQIVND (reference sequence). CDR3 protein: CASSLTYMNTEAFF. As DNA, the CDR3 is TGTGCCAGTAGCCTCACATACATGAACACTGAAGCTTTCTTT.

V is TRBV11-2 and J is TRBJ1-2; D gene unclear. Germline V gives CDR1 SGHAT, CDR2 FQNNGV. Trimming cost V 6 bases and J 4 bases, with 12 bases left between them. The CDR3 totals 13 residues. Here the CDR3 reads CASSTNSIYGYTF. Written as DNA, the CDR3 is TGTGCCAGCAGTACCAACAGTATCTATGGCTACACCTTC.

The V call is TRBV24-1, the J call TRBJ2-7, with 8 bases matching TRBD1. Germline V lookup: CDR1 KGHDR, CDR2 SFDVKD. Trimming removed 3 bases from V and 5 bases from J; junction bases left unmatched: 11. The CDR3 is 16 amino acids. Here the CDR3 DNA reads TGTGCCACCAGTGATGTTGGCAGGGGGCGCGAAAACGAGCAGTACTTC. Translating gives CATSDVGRGRENEQYF.

The chain links TRBV5-1 to TRBJ1-1, with 10 nucleotides matching TRBD1. CDR1 is SGHRS, CDR2 YFSETQ, per germline. CDR3 length equals 17 residues. Unmatched junction bases numbered 6, after V lost 1 base and J lost 0 bases. CDR3 sequence reads: CASSLRPGQGMNTEAFF. CDR3 coding DNA: TGCGCCAGCAGCTTGAGGCCGGGACAGGGGATGAACACTGAAGCTTTCTTT.

This chain connects TRBV7-3 to TRBJ2-7; 14 bases match TRBD2. V lost 4 bases, J lost 2 bases, and 4 bases stayed unmatched. Germline CDR1 and CDR2: SGHTA and FQGTGA. The CDR3 runs 16 residues. The CDR3 DNA follows: TGTGCCAGCAGCTCCAGACTAGCGGGAGGGACCTACGAGCAGTACTTC. Encoded protein: CASSSRLAGGTYEQYF.

This clone has just one count. The gene calls are TRBV5-4 and TRBJ2-1, with D hard to call. Trimming took off 4 bases at V and 2 bases at J, with 13 bases between the two ends. Germline V gene data show CDR1 as SGHNT and CDR2 as YYREEE (reference sequence). The CDR3 is 15 amino acids. The CDR3 region is CASSQSLGTYNEQFF. CDR3 nucleotides: TGTGCCAGCAGCCAGTCCCTCGGTACCTACAATGAGCAGTTCTTC.

The genes are TRBV18 and TRBJ1-4; D is perhaps TRBD1 (6 bases). Germline-derived CDR1 and CDR2 are KGHSH and LQKENI. Between the trimmed V and J ends, which lost 0 bases and 0 bases, there was a span of 11 bases. The CDR3 has 17 residues. As DNA, the CDR3 is TGTGCCAGCTCACCACCGGGACACCACGCAACTAATGAAAAACTGTTTTTT. Protein sequence: CASSPPGHHATNEKLFF.

This chain joins TRBV6-2 or TRBV6-3 and TRBJ1-6; D gene ambiguous. V shed 2 bases and J shed 17 bases, with 10 bases lying between them. The length of the CDR3 is 11 residues. CDR1 is MNHEY, CDR2 SVGEGT, per germline. The CDR3 bases are TGTGCCAGCAGTTACCGGGCCAGAGTCCACTTT. Amino acid sequence: CASSYRARVHF.

The V gene is TRBV3-1 (or the pseudogene TRBV3-2), the J gene TRBJ2-5, with TRBD2 matching over 13 bases. The CDR3 contains 15 residues. The junction had 1 base not matched to a gene; V was cut back by 1 base and J by 5 bases. The V gene's germline CDR1 is LGHDT and CDR2 YNNKEL (reference sequence). CDR3 amino acids: CASSQGTSGSETQYF. In nucleotides, the CDR3 is TGTGCCAGCAGCCAAGGGACTAGCGGGAGCGAGACCCAGTACTTC.

This clone was counted only a few times. Other DNA sequences from this sample encode an identical CDR3 as well. The chain combines TRBV5-1 with TRBJ2-2, with unresolved D. Germline CDR1 reads SGHRS; CDR2 reads YFSETQ. The CDR3 is 13 amino acids. V dropped 0 bases and J dropped 4 bases, with 4 bases sitting between them. The CDR3 DNA is TGCGCCAGCAGCTTGGTTGTCACCGGGGAGCTGTTTTTT. Its protein is CASSLVVTGELFF.

This chain links TRBV6-5 with TRBJ1-2; possibly TRBD1 for D (5 bases). CDR3 size: 15 residues. Trimming removed 0 bases from V and 4 bases from J, with 12 bases in between. Germline-derived CDR1 and CDR2 are MNHEY and SVGAGI. The CDR3 bases are TGTGCCAGCAGTTACTCGGACACGGCGCCCTATGGCTACACCTTC. Residues: CASSYSDTAPYGYTF.

The chain employs TRBV3-1 (or the pseudogene TRBV3-2) and TRBJ1-5; D possibly corresponds to TRBD1 (6 bases). Germline V lookup: CDR1 LGHDT, CDR2 YNNKEL (reference sequence). V was cut by 0 bases and J by 7 bases, with 13 bases left in between. This CDR3 has 15 amino acids. The chain's CDR3 is CASSQDGTWGQPQHF. The CDR3 coding sequence is TGTGCCAGCAGCCAAGATGGGACATGGGGCCAGCCCCAGCATTTT.

This chain connects TRBV3-1 (or the pseudogene TRBV3-2) to TRBJ1-2; the D is unclear. The CDR3 is made up of 13 amino acids. V lost 4 bases, J lost 4 bases, and 10 bases lay in between. Germline assignment: CDR1 LGHDT and CDR2 YNNKEL (reference sequence). The CDR3 region is CASSPQLPYGYTF. As DNA, the CDR3 is TGTGCCAGCAGCCCTCAGTTACCCTATGGCTACACCTTC.

The chain is built from TRBV11-2 and TRBJ2-1; 10 nucleotides align to TRBD1. This CDR3 comprises 17 residues. The germline gives CDR1 SGHAT, CDR2 FQNNGV. V lost 1 base, J lost 8 bases, and 11 bases stayed unmatched. The CDR3 nucleotides read TGTGCCAGCAGCTTAGGACGGCGGACAGGGGGGCCCCATGAGCAGTTCTTC. Translated: CASSLGRRTGGPHEQFF.

V gene TRBV5-1 combines with J gene TRBJ2-1, with D tentatively TRBD2 (6 bases). Trimming took off 4 bases at V and 0 bases at J, with 11 bases between the two ends. Germline CDR1 is SGHRS and CDR2 is YFSETQ. This CDR3 is 15 amino acids long. CDR3 protein: CASSTDGSSYNEQFF. The CDR3 DNA reads as TGCGCCAGCAGCACGGACGGGAGCTCCTACAATGAGCAGTTCTTC.

This clone was counted a few times. The chain is built from TRBV10-3 and TRBJ2-7; TRBD1 agrees at 9 bases. The V segment lost 4 bases and the J segment 2 bases; nucleotides outside the gene matches: 3. The CDR3 contains 14 residues. CDR1 ENHRY and CDR2 SYGVKD come from the germline V gene. The CDR3: CAISGTGAPYEQYF. CDR3 nucleotides: TGTGCCATCAGTGGGACAGGGGCACCCTACGAGCAGTACTTC.